This TCR beta chain stems from a study of response to subunit inactivated influenza vaccine. Study conclusions and caveats: Authors suggested that a seasonal influenza vaccination recruits few new T cells each time.

This clonotype appeared a few times. Antigen unknown. Each CDR3 protein is one row after TCRdb ran MiXCR on the RT-PCR reads. Found here are about 520,000 distinct CDR3 sequences, about 25% of them singletons; the top ten hold over 1.5%. V lost 1 base and J lost 10, with 17 bases in between. In germline, CDR1 is DFQATT, CDR2 SNEGSKA (reference sequence). This CDR3 contains 13 residues. The specimen was CD4+ T cells sorted from PBMCs, collected roughly 5 days after vaccination. The chain is built from TRBV20-1 and TRBJ2-7, with a weak D call TRBD2 (6 bases). The origin of this receptor is a man between 45 and 60 years old who received an inactivated influenza vaccine. The CDR3 region has the DNA TGCAGTGCTAGAGGACCACTCGTAGCGGCTCAGTACTTC. Translation: CSARGPLVAAQYF.